These 32 T cell receptor beta chains share one sample of origin, sequenced in a study of cytomegalovirus exposure and HLA in healthy donors. PCR involved 60 Vbeta and 13 Jbeta primers. The method was immunoSEQ multiplex PCR; TCRdb's version includes in-frame clones alone and lacks a portion of them. The top ten hold roughly 42% of the sample, which has around 30,000 clones, roughly 66% seen once. The sequenced sample consisted of PBMCs. These receptor sequences come from a male donor in good health and CMV-seropositive.

This clone was recorded a few times. The chain combines TRBV6-4 with TRBJ1-2, with 7 bases identical to TRBD1. CDR1 is MRHNA and CDR2 is SNTAGT in the germline V gene. V lost 0 bases to trimming and J lost 4 bases; unmatched junction nucleotides: 8. The CDR3 runs to 16 residues. CDR3 protein: CASSDSVGGRSYGYTF. CDR3 sequence (DNA): TGTGCCAGCAGTGACTCGGTAGGGGGCCGGAGCTATGGCTACACCTTC.

The chain uses TRBV19 and TRBJ1-2, with no clear D. This CDR3 region has 15 residues. Germline CDR1 reads LNHDA; CDR2 reads SQIVND (reference sequence). Trimming took 6 bases from V and 4 from J, leaving 18 bases between them. This CDR3 is CASSPSQALSYGYTF. CDR3 DNA: TGTGCCAGTAGCCCGTCGCAGGCCTTAAGCTATGGCTACACCTTC.

The chain recombines TRBV29-1 with TRBJ2-7; D remains unclear. The germline V gene encodes CDR1 SQVTM and CDR2 ANQGSEA. The V and J ends lost 4 bases and 1 base respectively, with 5 bases between them. The CDR3 totals 11 residues. The CDR3 loop is CSVVLSYEQYF. The CDR3 DNA follows: TGCAGCGTTGTACTATCCTACGAGCAGTACTTC.

This rearrangement joins TRBV28 to TRBJ1-2; D remains unclear. The germline V gene encodes CDR1 MDHEN and CDR2 SYDVKM. The CDR3 has 15 amino acids. V was cut by 0 bases and J by 8 bases, with 16 bases left in between. The CDR3 reads CASSLWGVDSIGYTF. The CDR3, as DNA: TGTGCCAGCAGTTTATGGGGAGTCGACTCCATCGGCTACACCTTC.

This clone has more than one count but fewer than ten. This chain uses TRBV2 with TRBJ2-1, with TRBD2 identical over 8 bases. Germline trimming cut 3 bases from V and 9 bases from J; bases unmatched to any gene: 10. CDR1 SNHLY and CDR2 FYNNEI come from the germline V gene. CDR3 length equals 15 residues. Here the CDR3 DNA reads TGTGCCAGCAGTGATTTCAGCGGGAGTTTGGGTGAGCAGTTCTTC. Protein: CASSDFSGSLGEQFF.

The chain combines TRBV5-1 with TRBJ2-5; TRBD2 agrees at 8 bases. V dropped 8 bases and J dropped 4; count of bases not matched to a gene: 16. This CDR3 has 16 amino acids. Germline-derived CDR1 and CDR2 are SGHRS and YFSETQ. DNA for the CDR3: TGCGCCAGTAAGCGGGAGTTGAGGCGACTGGGAGAGACCCAGTACTTC. Translating it yields CASKRELRRLGETQYF.

The chain joins TRBV6-5 to TRBJ2-7; 10 nucleotides align to TRBD1. J lost 0 bases, V lost 5 bases, and 4 bases had no gene match. The CDR3 spans 15 residues. Germline CDR1 MNHEY, CDR2 SVGAGI. The chain's CDR3 is CASSHRTGGSYEQYF. The DNA for the CDR3 is TGTGCCAGCAGTCACAGGACAGGGGGCTCCTACGAGCAGTACTTC.

This chain connects TRBV27 to TRBJ2-7; 8 nucleotides match TRBD1. The CDR3 covers 15 residues. The junction had 7 bases not matched to a gene; V was cut back by 0 bases and J by 6 bases. CDR1 MNHEY and CDR2 SMNVEV come from the germline V gene (reference sequence). CDR3: CASSLSTTGAGEQYF. CDR3 DNA sequence: TGTGCCAGCAGTTTATCCACGACAGGGGCGGGCGAGCAGTACTTC.

The gene calls are TRBV28 and TRBJ2-1; 8 nucleotides agree with TRBD2. V shed 1 base, J shed 5 bases, and the junction held 4 bases outside the gene matches. This CDR3 region has 15 residues. Germline loops: CDR1 MDHEN, CDR2 SYDVKM. The CDR3 sequence is CASSLYGRANNEQFF. The DNA for the CDR3 is TGTGCCAGCAGTTTATACGGGAGGGCCAACAATGAGCAGTTCTTC.

This clone was counted once. The rearrangement uses TRBV4-1 and TRBJ1-1, with D perhaps matching TRBD1 (6 bases). The CDR3 runs 15 residues. The germline gives CDR1 MGHRA, CDR2 YSYEKL. Deletions cut 0 bases from V and 4 bases from J, with 12 bases between. The CDR3 region is CASSQETQGSTEAFF. CDR3 DNA sequence: TGCGCCAGCAGCCAAGAGACCCAGGGGAGCACTGAAGCTTTCTTT.

The chain combines TRBV19 with TRBJ1-1; D uncertain. Deletions cut 3 bases from V and 3 bases from J, with 8 bases between. CDR1 is LNHDA, CDR2 SQIVND, per germline (reference sequence). CDR3 size: 13 residues. The CDR3 nucleotides are TGTGCCAGTAGTATTTTTCTATACACTGAAGCTTTCTTT. Protein: CASSIFLYTEAFF.

This clone was detected once. The chain couples TRBV5-1 to TRBJ2-2; the D gene is possibly TRBD1 (5 bases). The germline CDR1 and CDR2 sequences are SGHRS and YFSETQ. Deletions cut 3 bases from V and 0 bases from J, with 9 bases between. This CDR3 is built from 15 residues. The CDR3 spells CASSSRAPNTGELFF. CDR3 DNA sequence: TGCGCCAGCAGCTCCAGGGCTCCGAACACCGGGGAGCTGTTTTTT.

The CDR3 nucleotides read TGTGCCAGCTCATTGACCGGGACAAACGAAGCTTTCTTT. Protein sequence: CASSLTGTNEAFF. V gene TRBV18 combines with J gene TRBJ1-1; weak D call: TRBD1 (6 bases). Trimming cost V 5 bases and J 8 bases, with 15 bases left between them. The CDR3 runs to 13 residues. Germline loops: CDR1 KGHSH, CDR2 LQKENI.

This clone was seen only a few times. The V gene is TRBV9, the J gene TRBJ1-4; D ambiguous. Between the trimmed V and J ends, which lost 2 bases and 7 bases, there was a span of 15 bases. Looked up from germline, CDR1 is SGDLS and CDR2 is YYNGEE. This CDR3 has 15 residues. This CDR3 is CASSVRGQIIEKLFF. The CDR3 DNA follows: TGTGCCAGCAGCGTCCGCGGTCAAATAATTGAAAAACTGTTTTTT.

The chain couples TRBV5-8 to TRBJ2-7; D might be TRBD1 (5 bases). CDR1 is SGHTS and CDR2 is YDEGEE in the germline V gene. This CDR3 has 11 residues. CDR3 protein: CATTESYEQYF. The CDR3 DNA reads as TGTGCTACGACAGAATCCTACGAGCAGTACTTC.

This clone has a single count. The rearrangement joins TRBV29-1 to TRBJ1-3, with 10 bases matching TRBD1. This CDR3 spans 17 amino acids. V was pared by 6 bases and J by 3 bases, with 14 bases of the junction left unmatched. CDR1 and CDR2 (germline): SQVTM, ANQGSEA. CDR3 in amino acids: CSVRGADRGSGGNTIYF. The CDR3, as DNA: TGCAGCGTCCGAGGAGCGGACAGGGGGTCTGGTGGAAACACCATATATTTT.

The gene calls are TRBV10-2 and TRBJ1-2, with TRBD1 matching over 7 bases. The CDR3 runs 14 residues. Germline CDR1 WSHSY, CDR2 SAAADI. V trimming: 7 bases; J trimming: 3 bases; junction bases outside the gene matches: 8. CDR3 DNA sequence: TGCGCCAGCACCCATGGTGGACAGGACTATGGCTACACCTTC. This encodes CASTHGGQDYGYTF.

This clone was seen a handful of times. The chain is built from TRBV11-3 and TRBJ1-1; D is perhaps TRBD1 (6 bases). Trimming pared 0 bases from V and 10 bases from J, leaving 12 bases between. This CDR3 contains 13 residues. Per the germline V gene, CDR1 is SGHNT and CDR2 is YENEEA. The CDR3 region has the DNA TGTGCCAGCAGCTTAGAACAGGGCCGAGGAGCTTTCTTT. Encoded protein: CASSLEQGRGAFF.

The chain combines TRBV5-1 with TRBJ2-3, with 10 bases lining up with TRBD2. Germline trimming cut 1 base from V and 6 bases from J; bases unmatched to any gene: 5. The germline V gene encodes CDR1 SGHRS and CDR2 YFSETQ. The CDR3 totals 15 residues. This CDR3 reads CASSLLAGAQDTQYF. The CDR3 DNA reads as TGCGCCAGCAGCTTGCTAGCGGGGGCCCAGGATACGCAGTATTTT.

This clone was counted once. The junction shows a germline mismatch at one end, possibly a read error. The chain employs TRBV18 and TRBJ1-2; D might be TRBD1 (5 bases). Germline-derived CDR1 and CDR2 are KGHSH and LQKENI. This CDR3 is built from 14 residues. DNA for the CDR3: TGTGCCAGCTCTCCACCACGCGGGGGTTCTGGCTACACCTTC. As protein: CASSPPRGGSGYTF.

J is TRBJ2-7 and V is TRBV7-9; the D gene is possibly TRBD1 (6 bases). The length of the CDR3 is 11 residues. Germline loops: CDR1 SEHNR, CDR2 FQNEAQ (reference sequence). Deletions cut 7 bases from V and 6 bases from J, with 10 bases between. As DNA, the CDR3 is TGTGCCAGCACCTCAGGGGCCGAGCAGTACTTC. Amino acid sequence: CASTSGAEQYF.

The chain combines TRBV5-8 with TRBJ2-1, with TRBD1 as a possible D gene (6 bases). Germline assignment: CDR1 SGHTS and CDR2 YDEGEE. V lost 0 bases and J lost 0, with 16 bases in between. The CDR3 spans 18 residues. CDR3 in amino acids: CASSLGAYQGLSYNEQFF. The DNA of the CDR3 is TGTGCCAGCAGCTTGGGGGCCTATCAGGGGCTCTCCTACAATGAGCAGTTCTTC.

In its sample, this clone was seen many times. DNA for the CDR3: TGTGCCAGCAGGTGGAGGGAGTACACTGAAGCTTTCTTT. It encodes CASRWREYTEAFF. The V and J genes are TRBV2 and TRBJ1-1; D remains ambiguous. Trimming shortened V by 6 bases and J by 3 bases, and 11 bases separated the two germline ends. The CDR3 is 13 amino acids. The V gene's germline CDR1 is SNHLY and CDR2 FYNNEI.

The chain carries TRBV6-5 and TRBJ2-1; 8 nucleotides line up with TRBD2. CDR1 and CDR2 (germline): MNHEY, SVGAGI. This CDR3 region has 14 residues. Unmatched junction bases numbered 4, after V lost 6 bases and J lost 3 bases. CDR3 residues: CASSSTSGYNEQFF. In DNA form, the CDR3 reads TGTGCCAGCAGCTCCACTAGCGGCTACAATGAGCAGTTCTTC.

The sample holds a few counts of this clone. This chain connects TRBV2 to TRBJ2-2, with D perhaps TRBD2 (5 bases). The germline CDR1 and CDR2 sequences are SNHLY and FYNNEI. This CDR3 is built from 15 residues. Between the trimmed V and J ends, which lost 3 bases and 4 bases, there was a span of 12 bases. Written as DNA, the CDR3 is TGTGCCAGCAGTGACGGGCAGGCGGGCACCGGGGAGCTGTTTTTT. Its translation: CASSDGQAGTGELFF.

Only one count was recorded for this clone. V is TRBV28 and J is TRBJ1-3; D gene uncertain. Germline-derived CDR1 and CDR2 are MDHEN and SYDVKM. V was clipped by 6 bases and J by 2 bases, with 20 bases between them. CDR3 length: 17 residues. This CDR3 reads CASRAQTRITAGNTIYF. The CDR3 bases are TGTGCCAGCAGAGCACAAACCAGGATTACGGCTGGAAACACCATATATTTT. Full variable domain (missing parts from reference TRBV28 and TRBJ1-3): DVKVTQSSRYLVKRTGEKVFLECVQDMDHENMFWYRQDPGLGLRLIYFSYDVKMKEKGDIPEGYSVSREKKERFSLILESASTNQTSMYLCASRAQTRITAGNTIYFGEGSWLTVV.

For this clone: The sample has other DNA sequences that encode this CDR3 too. The V and J genes are TRBV29-1 and TRBJ2-1, with 7 bases lining up with TRBD2. The V gene's germline CDR1 is SQVTM and CDR2 ANQGSEA. The V gene end was trimmed by 0 bases and the J gene end by 0 bases; junction bases not matched to a gene: 2. CDR3 length: 15 amino acids. CDR3 DNA: TGCAGCGTTGAAGATGGGGGGGGCTCCTACAATGAGCAGTTCTTC. Its translation: CSVEDGGGSYNEQFF.

In this sample, this clone turned up a few times. As DNA, the CDR3 is TGTGCCAGCAGTGCAAACCCCGGACACCGCGAGGAAAAACTGTTTTTT. It specifies CASSANPGHREEKLFF. V usage is TRBV28 and J usage is TRBJ1-4, with D perhaps matching TRBD1 (5 bases). Germline CDR1 is MDHEN and CDR2 is SYDVKM. This CDR3 has 16 amino acids. V lost 5 bases and J lost 8, with 21 bases in between.

The chain links TRBV5-4 to TRBJ1-2; TRBD1 matches at 11 bases. CDR1 is SGHNT, CDR2 YYREEE, per germline (reference sequence). This CDR3 region has 15 residues. After removal of 4 bases from V and 8 bases from J, the junction contained 10 bases not matched to a gene. CDR3 sequence reads: CASSPWWDRGGGYTF. As DNA, the CDR3 is TGTGCCAGCAGCCCCTGGTGGGACAGGGGGGGAGGCTACACCTTC.

The CDR3 DNA reads as TGTGCCAGCAGCCACAGCGGGAACACCGGGGAGCTGTTTTTT. This sequence encodes CASSHSGNTGELFF. The genes are TRBV7-3 and TRBJ2-2; D is possibly TRBD2 (5 bases). Germline loops: CDR1 SGHTA, CDR2 FQGTGA. Trimming stripped 5 bases from V and 1 base from J, with 8 bases between. The CDR3 has 14 amino acids.

The rearrangement uses TRBV4-1 and TRBJ1-2; 7 positions match TRBD1. Per the germline V gene, CDR1 is MGHRA and CDR2 is YSYEKL. The J segment lost 8 bases and the V segment lost 0 bases, leaving 6 bases of the junction unmatched. The CDR3 runs 14 residues. Here the CDR3 DNA reads TGCGCCAGCAGCCAAGATCCGACAGGGCGAGGCTACACCTTC. Its protein is CASSQDPTGRGYTF.

The chain uses TRBV30 and TRBJ1-1, with D unclear. V was pared by 4 bases and J by 1 base, with 4 bases between. The CDR3 is 11 amino acids. CDR1 is GTSNPN, CDR2 SVGIG, per germline (reference sequence). CDR3 protein: CAWKRNTEAFF. CDR3 bases: TGTGCCTGGAAGAGGAACACTGAAGCTTTCTTT.